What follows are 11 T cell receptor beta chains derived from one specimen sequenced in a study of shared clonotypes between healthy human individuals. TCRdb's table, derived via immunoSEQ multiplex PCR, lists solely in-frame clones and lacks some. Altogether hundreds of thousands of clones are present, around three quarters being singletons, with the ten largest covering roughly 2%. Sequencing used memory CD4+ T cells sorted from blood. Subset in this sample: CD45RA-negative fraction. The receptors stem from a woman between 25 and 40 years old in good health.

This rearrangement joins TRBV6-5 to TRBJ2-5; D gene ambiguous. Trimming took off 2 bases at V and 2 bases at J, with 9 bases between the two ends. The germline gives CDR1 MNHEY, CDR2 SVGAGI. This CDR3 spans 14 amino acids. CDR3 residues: CASSYTVLQETQYF. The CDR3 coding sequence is TGTGCCAGCAGTTACACGGTGCTTCAAGAGACCCAGTACTTC.

CDR3 loop: CASSLTPGLAGVDEQFF. CDR3 in DNA: TGTGCCAGCAGTTTAACCCCGGGACTAGCGGGAGTCGATGAGCAGTTCTTC. The chain combines TRBV28 with TRBJ2-1; 14 bases fit TRBD2. The CDR3 contains 17 residues. Germline CDR1 and CDR2: MDHEN and SYDVKM. The junction had 8 bases not matched to a gene; V was cut back by 2 bases and J by 8 bases.

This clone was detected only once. This CDR3 reads CARRQGGFPLNTIYF. Here the CDR3 DNA reads TGTGCCAGGAGACAGGGAGGGTTTCCCCTAAACACCATATATTTT. The rearrangement links TRBV6-1 to TRBJ1-3, with 7 bases identical to TRBD1. The CDR3 is made up of 15 amino acids. CDR1 is MNHNS and CDR2 is SASEGT in the germline V gene. The J segment lost 6 bases and the V segment lost 9 bases, leaving 14 bases of the junction unmatched.

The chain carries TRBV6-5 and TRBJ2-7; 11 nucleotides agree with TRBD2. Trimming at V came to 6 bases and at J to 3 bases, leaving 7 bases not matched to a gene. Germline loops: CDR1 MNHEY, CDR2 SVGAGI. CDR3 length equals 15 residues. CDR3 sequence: CASRRGTSGLYEQYF. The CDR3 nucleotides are TGTGCCAGCAGGCGGGGGACTAGCGGTCTCTACGAGCAGTACTTC.

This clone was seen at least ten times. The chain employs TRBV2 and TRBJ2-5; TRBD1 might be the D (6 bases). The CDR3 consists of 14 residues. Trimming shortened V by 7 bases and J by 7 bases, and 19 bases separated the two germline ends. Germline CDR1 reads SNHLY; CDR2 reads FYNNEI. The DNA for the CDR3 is TGTGCCAGCACCTCGGACAGTAGTAAAGGGACCCAGTACTTC. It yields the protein CASTSDSSKGTQYF.

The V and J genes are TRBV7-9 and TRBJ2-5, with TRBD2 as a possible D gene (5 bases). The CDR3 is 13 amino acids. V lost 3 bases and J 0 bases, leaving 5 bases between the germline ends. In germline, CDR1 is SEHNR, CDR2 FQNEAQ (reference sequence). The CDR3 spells CASSFSDQETQYF. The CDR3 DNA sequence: TGTGCCAGCAGCTTTAGCGACCAAGAGACCCAGTACTTC.

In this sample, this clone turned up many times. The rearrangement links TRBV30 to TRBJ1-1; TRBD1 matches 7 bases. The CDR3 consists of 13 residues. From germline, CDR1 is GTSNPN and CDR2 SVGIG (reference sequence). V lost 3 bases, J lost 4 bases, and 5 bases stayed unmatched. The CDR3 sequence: CAWRSGGGTEAFF. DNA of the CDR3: TGTGCCTGGAGATCAGGGGGAGGCACTGAAGCTTTCTTT.

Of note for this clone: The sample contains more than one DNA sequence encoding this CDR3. This CDR3 reads CAIRRDSNQPQHF. In nucleotides, the CDR3 is TGTGCCATCAGAAGAGATAGCAATCAGCCCCAGCATTTT. The chain carries TRBV10-3 and TRBJ1-5, with D unclear. Looked up from germline, CDR1 is ENHRY and CDR2 is SYGVKD. The CDR3 extends over 13 amino acids. Deletions cut 6 bases from V and 0 bases from J, with 6 bases between.

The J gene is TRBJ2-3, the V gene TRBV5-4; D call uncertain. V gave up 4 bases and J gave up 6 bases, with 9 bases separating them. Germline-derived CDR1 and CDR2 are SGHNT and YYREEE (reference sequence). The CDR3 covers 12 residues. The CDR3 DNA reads TGTGCCAGCAGCGAGAATTCCGATACGCAGTATTTT. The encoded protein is CASSENSDTQYF.

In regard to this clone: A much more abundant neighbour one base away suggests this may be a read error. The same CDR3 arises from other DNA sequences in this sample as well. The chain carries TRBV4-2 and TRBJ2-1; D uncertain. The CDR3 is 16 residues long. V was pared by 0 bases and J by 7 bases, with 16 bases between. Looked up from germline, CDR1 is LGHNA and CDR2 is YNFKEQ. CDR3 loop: CASSQDGSLVMNEQFF. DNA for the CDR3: TGTGCCAGCAGCCAAGATGGGTCTCTAGTCATGAATGAGCAGTTCTTC.

DNA for the CDR3: TGTGCCAGCAGACCTGGTTATAGCAATCAGCCCCAGCATTTT. Protein: CASRPGYSNQPQHF. The chain uses TRBV6-5 and TRBJ1-5; D gene ambiguous. The CDR3 spans 14 residues. Trimming took 6 bases from V and 0 from J, leaving 9 bases between them. Per the germline V gene, CDR1 is MNHEY and CDR2 is SVGAGI.